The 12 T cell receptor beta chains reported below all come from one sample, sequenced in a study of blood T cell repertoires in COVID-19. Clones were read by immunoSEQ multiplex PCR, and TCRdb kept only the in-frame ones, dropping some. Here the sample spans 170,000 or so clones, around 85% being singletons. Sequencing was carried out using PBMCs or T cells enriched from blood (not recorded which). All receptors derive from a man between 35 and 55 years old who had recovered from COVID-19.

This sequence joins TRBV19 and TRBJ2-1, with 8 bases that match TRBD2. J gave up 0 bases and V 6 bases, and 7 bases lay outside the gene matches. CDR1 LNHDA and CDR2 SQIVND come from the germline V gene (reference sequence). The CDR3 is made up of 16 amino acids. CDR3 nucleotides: TGTGCCAGTAGAGCCCGGGGGGGCAACTCCTACAATGAGCAGTTCTTC. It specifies CASRARGGNSYNEQFF.

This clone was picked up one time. CDR3: CASSKRDSFEKLFF. CDR3 nucleotides: TGTGCCAGCAGCAAACGGGACAGTTTCGAGAAACTGTTTTTT. The gene calls are TRBV7-9 and TRBJ1-4, with 7 nucleotides matching TRBD1. Germline CDR1 SEHNR, CDR2 FQNEAQ (reference sequence). The V segment lost 5 bases and the J segment 11 bases; nucleotides outside the gene matches: 11. The length of the CDR3 is 14 residues.

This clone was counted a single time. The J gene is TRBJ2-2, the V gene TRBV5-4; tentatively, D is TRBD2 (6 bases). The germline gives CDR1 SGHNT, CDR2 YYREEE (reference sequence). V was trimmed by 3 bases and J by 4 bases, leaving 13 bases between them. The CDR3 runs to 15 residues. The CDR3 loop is CASSSSRGLTGELFF. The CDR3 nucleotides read TGTGCCAGCAGCTCCTCGCGGGGTCTCACCGGGGAGCTGTTTTTT.

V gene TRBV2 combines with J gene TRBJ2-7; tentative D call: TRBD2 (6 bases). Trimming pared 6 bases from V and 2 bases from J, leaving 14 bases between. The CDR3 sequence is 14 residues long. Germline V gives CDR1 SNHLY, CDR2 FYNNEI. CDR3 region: CASSPGLQPYEQYF. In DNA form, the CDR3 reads TGTGCCAGCAGCCCGGGACTCCAACCCTACGAGCAGTACTTC.

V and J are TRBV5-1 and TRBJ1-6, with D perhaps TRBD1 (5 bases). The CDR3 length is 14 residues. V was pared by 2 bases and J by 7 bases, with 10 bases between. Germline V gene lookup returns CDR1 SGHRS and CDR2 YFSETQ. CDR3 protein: CASSFTGENSPLHF. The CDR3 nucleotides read TGCGCCAGCAGCTTTACGGGGGAGAATTCACCCCTCCACTTT. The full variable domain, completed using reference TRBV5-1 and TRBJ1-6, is KAGVTQTPRYLIKTRGQQVTLSCSPISGHRSVSWYQQTPGQGLQFLFEYFSETQRNKGNFPGRFSGRQFSNSRSEMNVSTLELGDSALYLCASSFTGENSPLHFGNGTRLTVT.

This chain's CDR3 is CASSGAGGLSETQYF. CDR3 nucleotides: TGTGCCAGCTCGGGAGCCGGGGGTCTGTCGGAGACCCAGTACTTC. This rearrangement joins TRBV9 to TRBJ2-5; maybe TRBD2 (6 bases). CDR1 and CDR2 (germline): SGDLS, YYNGEE. The ends were cut back, 7 bases at V and 5 bases at J, with 21 bases in the middle. This CDR3 is 15 amino acids long. The full variable domain, its missing parts supplied by reference TRBV9 and TRBJ2-5, is DSGVTQTPKHLITATGQRVTLRCSPRSGDLSVYWYQQSLDQGLQFLIQYYNGEERAKGNILERFSAQQFPDLHSELNLSSLELGDSALYFCASSGAGGLSETQYFGPGTRLLVL.

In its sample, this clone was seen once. Here the CDR3 reads CASSLRGQGPYEQYF. In DNA, the CDR3 is TGCGCCAGCAGCTTGAGGGGACAGGGCCCCTACGAGCAGTACTTC. The gene calls are TRBV5-1 and TRBJ2-7; 9 bases agree with TRBD1. The CDR3 totals 15 residues. Germline V gives CDR1 SGHRS, CDR2 YFSETQ. V shed 1 base and J 2 bases; nucleotides not matched to a gene: 4.

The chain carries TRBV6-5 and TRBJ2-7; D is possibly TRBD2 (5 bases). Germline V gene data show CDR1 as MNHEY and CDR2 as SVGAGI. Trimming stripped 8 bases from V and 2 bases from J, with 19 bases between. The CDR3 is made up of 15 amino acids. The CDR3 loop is CASLPLLGSPYEQYF. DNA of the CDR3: TGTGCCAGCCTCCCTCTACTAGGATCTCCCTACGAGCAGTACTTC.

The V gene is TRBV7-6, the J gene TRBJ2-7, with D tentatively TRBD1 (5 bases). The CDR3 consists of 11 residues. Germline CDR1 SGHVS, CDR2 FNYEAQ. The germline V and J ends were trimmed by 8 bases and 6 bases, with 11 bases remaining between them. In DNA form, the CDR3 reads TGTGCCAGCGGCAGGGTTGGCGAGCAGTACTTC. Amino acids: CASGRVGEQYF.

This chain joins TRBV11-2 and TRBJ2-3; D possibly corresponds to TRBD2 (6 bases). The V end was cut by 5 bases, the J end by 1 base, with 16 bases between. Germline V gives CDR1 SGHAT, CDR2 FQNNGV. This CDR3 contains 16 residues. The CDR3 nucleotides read TGTGCCAGCAGCCCAGGACGGGAGAGACGCACAGATACGCAGTATTTT. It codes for CASSPGRERRTDTQYF.

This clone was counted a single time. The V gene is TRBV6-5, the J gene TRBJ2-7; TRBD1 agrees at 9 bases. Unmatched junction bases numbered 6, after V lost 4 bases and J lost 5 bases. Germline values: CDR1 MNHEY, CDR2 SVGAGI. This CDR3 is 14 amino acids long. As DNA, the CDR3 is TGTGCCAGCAGTTCCGGGACAGGGATACACGAGCAGTACTTC. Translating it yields CASSSGTGIHEQYF.

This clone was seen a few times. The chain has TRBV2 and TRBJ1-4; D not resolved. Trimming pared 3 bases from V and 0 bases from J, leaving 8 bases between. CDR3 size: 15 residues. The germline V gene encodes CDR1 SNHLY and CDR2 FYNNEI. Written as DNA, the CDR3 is TGTGCCAGCAGTGACCCAGGATCAACTAATGAAAAACTGTTTTTT. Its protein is CASSDPGSTNEKLFF.